The sample holds one count of the clone carrying this T cell receptor (beta chain). These data originate in a study of radiation and T cells in renal cell carcinoma. Whole-study context: Nephrectomy followed 15 Gy stereotactic body radiation by 4 weeks.

V lost 10 bases to trimming and J lost 2 bases, with 22 bases between them. Germline CDR1 reads SGHVS; CDR2 reads FQNEAQ. CDR3 size: 16 residues. Time point given: blood 2 weeks post-SBRT. Indicated treatment: 15 Gy SBRT to primary tumor, nephrectomy 4 weeks later. This renal cell carcinoma was of the clear cell type. Sequenced by immunoSEQ multiplex PCR; TCRdb stores in-frame clones only, minus some. The sample comprises 100,000 to 150,000 clones, roughly four fifths of which are singletons, and roughly 5% rests with the top ten. The receptor was derived from a man in his fifties with renal cell carcinoma. The sequencing here drew on blood, taken from a patient whose treatment included radiotherapy and nephrectomy. The genes are TRBV7-8 and TRBJ2-3; D ambiguous. CDR3 in DNA: TGTGCCACCCATCGAGAGGCTCTATCGGTCACAGATACGCAGTATTTT. Its protein product is CATHREALSVTDTQYF.